These 26 T cell receptor beta chains came from one sample sequenced in a study of T cell repertoires in cytomegalovirus infection. TCRdb reprocessed the reads with MiXCR, giving one entry per CDR3 protein. The sample records roughly 180,000 distinct CDR3 sequences, about a sixth being singletons. The sequenced sample was CD8+ T cells from PBMCs. The receptors stem from a human donor in good health (CMV status not recorded). Some clones in this sample may be carry-over from other donors' samples.

The table lists this clonotype with many counts. This rearrangement joins TRBV12-3 or TRBV12-4 to TRBJ1-2; possibly TRBD1 for D (6 bases). V lost 8 bases to trimming and J lost 2 bases, with 21 bases between them. CDR3 length: 16 amino acids. CDR3 nucleotide sequence: TGTGCCAGCGAGGGTCCGTTACAGGGAGGAAACTATGGCTACACCTTC. This encodes CASEGPLQGGNYGYTF.

CDR3 loop: CAISGEENEQYF. In DNA form, the CDR3 reads TGTGCCATCAGTGGGGAGGAGAACGAGCAGTACTTC. V and J are TRBV10-3 and TRBJ2-7, with D possibly being TRBD2 (6 bases). The V gene's germline CDR1 is ENHRY and CDR2 SYGVKD. Trimming left V 4 bases short and J 5 bases short, with 9 bases between. The CDR3 loop spans 12 amino acids.

This chain connects TRBV29-1 to TRBJ2-7, with D possibly TRBD1 on 6 matching bases. CDR1 is SQVTM and CDR2 is ANQGSEA in the germline V gene. V lost 6 bases and J lost 2, with 8 bases in between. CDR3 size: 11 residues. The CDR3 DNA sequence: TGCAGCGTGTGGACAGCCTACGAGCAGTACTTC. Its protein product is CSVWTAYEQYF.

This chain joins TRBV6-6 and TRBJ1-6; 8 nucleotides line up with TRBD1. The CDR3 has 16 residues. The V and J ends lost 2 bases and 10 bases, in that order; junction bases with no gene match: 10. Germline V gene sequence: CDR1 MNHNY, CDR2 SVGAGI (reference sequence). The CDR3 DNA sequence: TGTGCCAGCAGTTACGACGACAGGGGTTGGGAATCACCCCTCCACTTT. Translated, it gives CASSYDDRGWESPLHF.

The chain employs TRBV14 and TRBJ2-5; tentative D call: TRBD2 (6 bases). This CDR3 contains 15 residues. Germline V gene data show CDR1 as SGHDN and CDR2 as FVKESK. Trimming stripped 1 base from V and 7 bases from J, with 16 bases between. As DNA, the CDR3 is TGTGCCAGCAGCCAAGCCGGGGGAATCAGAGGGACCCAGTACTTC. This sequence encodes CASSQAGGIRGTQYF.

The table lists this clonotype with a few counts. The V call is TRBV6-2 or TRBV6-3, the J call TRBJ2-5; tentatively, D is TRBD1 (6 bases). Deletions cut 4 bases from V and 3 bases from J, with 18 bases between. The CDR3 runs to 16 residues. Germline CDR1 and CDR2: MNHEY and SVGEGT. The CDR3 protein is CASSSVTGTLEETQYF. DNA for the CDR3: TGTGCCAGCAGTTCGGTGACCGGGACACTTGAAGAGACCCAGTACTTC.

V usage is TRBV7-8 and J usage is TRBJ1-3; 7 bases are shared with TRBD1. In germline, CDR1 is SGHVS, CDR2 FQNEAQ. J was trimmed by 0 bases and V by 5 bases; bases with no gene match: 10. The length of the CDR3 is 17 residues. In DNA form, the CDR3 reads TGTGCCAGCAGCACTAGACAGGGTTACACCTCTGGAAACACCATATATTTT. This translates into CASSTRQGYTSGNTIYF.

V is TRBV7-6 and J is TRBJ1-3, with D perhaps TRBD1 (5 bases). The germline V gene has CDR1 SGHVS and CDR2 FNYEAQ. There are 15 residues in the CDR3. With 10 bases removed from V and 0 bases from J, the gap between germline ends came to 16 bases. The chain's CDR3 is CATRAGRSSGNTIYF. In DNA, the CDR3 is TGTGCCACCAGAGCGGGACGTAGCTCTGGAAACACCATATATTTT.

This clonotype was seen a few times. The CDR3 DNA reads as TGTGCCAGCAGCCCATTTGGTCCAACAGATACGCAGTATTTT. Its protein product is CASSPFGPTDTQYF. The chain carries TRBV7-6 and TRBJ2-3; D is unclear. The CDR3 has 14 amino acids. Germline CDR1 reads SGHVS; CDR2 reads FNYEAQ. Trimming removed 5 bases from V and 3 bases from J, with 12 bases in between.

The CDR3: CASTHILGTSEAFF. The CDR3, as DNA: TGTGCCAGTACCCACATACTTGGGACCTCTGAAGCTTTCTTT. This chain joins TRBV19 and TRBJ1-1; D possibly corresponds to TRBD1 (5 bases). Per germline, CDR1 LNHDA and CDR2 SQIVND (reference sequence). Trimming shortened V by 7 bases and J by 6 bases, and 18 bases separated the two germline ends. The CDR3 totals 14 residues.

This clonotype was seen at least ten times. The genes are TRBV28 and TRBJ1-1; D remains ambiguous. V was clipped by 1 base and J by 1 base, with 4 bases between them. Germline CDR1 reads MDHEN; CDR2 reads SYDVKM. The CDR3 is 13 amino acids. CDR3 nucleotide sequence: TGTGCCAGCAGTTTATCCCCGAACACTGAAGCTTTCTTT. Translation: CASSLSPNTEAFF.

This clonotype was picked up a small number of times. The V call is TRBV15, the J call TRBJ1-4; D ambiguous. The length of the CDR3 is 13 residues. Germline V lookup: CDR1 LNHNV, CDR2 YYDKDF (reference sequence). The V end was cut by 7 bases, the J end by 4 bases, with 10 bases between. The CDR3 sequence is CATTHLNNEKLFF. The CDR3 region has the DNA TGTGCCACCACACACCTAAATAATGAAAAACTGTTTTTT.

This clonotype was counted a few times. The rearrangement joins TRBV7-9 to TRBJ2-7, with D unresolved. The V end lost 8 bases, the J end lost 4 bases, and 9 bases lay between the germline ends. Germline lookup yields CDR1 SEHNR and CDR2 FQNEAQ (reference sequence). There are 11 residues in the CDR3. CDR3 DNA: TGTGCCAGCGGGTATGGGTACGAGCAGTACTTC. It codes for CASGYGYEQYF.

The V gene is TRBV4-3, the J gene TRBJ1-1, with 10 bases lining up with TRBD1. Germline V CDR1 and CDR2: LGHNA, YSLEER. J lost 1 base, V lost 1 base, and 6 bases had no gene match. The CDR3 loop spans 17 amino acids. This CDR3 is CASSQVRQGAANTEAFF. The CDR3 DNA is TGCGCCAGCAGCCAAGTACGACAGGGGGCGGCGAACACTGAAGCTTTCTTT.

This clonotype was counted between two and nine times. The J gene is TRBJ2-6, the V gene TRBV7-6, with D tentatively TRBD1 (7 bases). The CDR3 covers 17 residues. The germline V gene has CDR1 SGHVS and CDR2 FNYEAQ. Trimming removed 8 bases at V and 2 bases at J, with 19 bases between. The DNA of the CDR3 is TGTGCCAGCGCGGCGGGACAGTCCACAACTGGGGCCAACGTCCTGACTTTC. Translation: CASAAGQSTTGANVLTF.

This sequence joins TRBV29-1 and TRBJ1-2; D remains unclear. Looked up from germline, CDR1 is SQVTM and CDR2 is ANQGSEA. The CDR3 spans 15 residues. Trimming stripped 5 bases from V and 2 bases from J, with 18 bases between. The CDR3: CSVSRPQVQNYGYTF. Here the CDR3 DNA reads TGCAGCGTTTCCCGCCCTCAAGTCCAAAACTATGGCTACACCTTC.

This clonotype was counted only a few times. The chain combines TRBV10-3 with TRBJ2-3; D uncertain. This CDR3 is built from 13 residues. Germline V lookup: CDR1 ENHRY, CDR2 SYGVKD. With 7 bases removed from V and 3 bases from J, the gap between germline ends came to 11 bases. As DNA, the CDR3 is TGTGCCATCAACGATAAGGGAACAGATACGCAGTATTTT. This sequence encodes CAINDKGTDTQYF.

The genes are TRBV12-3 or TRBV12-4 and TRBJ2-5; 9 bases agree with TRBD2. There are 16 residues in the CDR3. The J segment lost 1 base and the V segment lost 5 bases, leaving 8 bases of the junction unmatched. The CDR3 coding sequence is TGTGCCAGCAGTGTGGCCGCGGGGGGGCTCCAAGAGACCCAGTACTTC. This codes for CASSVAAGGLQETQYF.

The J gene is TRBJ1-2, the V gene TRBV7-9; perhaps TRBD1 as D (5 bases). The CDR3 totals 13 residues. The V end was cut by 4 bases, the J end by 4 bases, with 10 bases between. CDR1 is SEHNR and CDR2 is FQNEAQ in the germline V gene (reference sequence). The CDR3 coding sequence is TGTGCCAGCAGCTCCCGGGACCCCTATGGCTACACCTTC. Residues: CASSSRDPYGYTF.

This clonotype was detected ten times or more. The rearrangement joins TRBV7-2 to TRBJ2-6, with 8 bases aligning to TRBD1. In germline, CDR1 is SGHTA, CDR2 FQGNSA. CDR3 size: 20 residues. J was trimmed by 0 bases and V by 2 bases; bases with no gene match: 12. CDR3 protein: CASSLTIGTGLYSGANVLTF. In nucleotides, the CDR3 is TGTGCCAGCAGCTTAACGATAGGGACAGGCCTTTACTCTGGGGCCAACGTCCTGACTTTC.

The CDR3 spells CSAPDKFDEAFF. The CDR3 nucleotides are TGCAGTGCGCCCGACAAGTTTGATGAAGCTTTCTTT. The rearrangement joins TRBV20-1 to TRBJ1-1; no clear D gene. This CDR3 contains 12 residues. The germline V gene has CDR1 DFQATT and CDR2 SNEGSKA (reference sequence). V was pared by 6 bases and J by 7 bases, with 15 bases between.

The table lists this clonotype with a few counts. This chain links TRBV27 with TRBJ1-5; D is uncertain. The germline V gene encodes CDR1 MNHEY and CDR2 SMNVEV (reference sequence). This CDR3 contains 15 residues. V shed 3 bases and J shed 2 bases, with 11 bases lying between them. The CDR3 here is CASSFAGGGNQPQHF. DNA for the CDR3: TGTGCCAGCAGTTTCGCGGGAGGTGGCAATCAGCCCCAGCATTTT.

There are a few counts of this clonotype. This chain links TRBV20-1 with TRBJ2-5, with 8 bases that match TRBD1. J gave up 5 bases and V 3 bases, and 11 bases lay outside the gene matches. Germline V lookup: CDR1 DFQATT, CDR2 SNEGSKA (reference sequence). This CDR3 has 15 amino acids. The CDR3 region has the DNA TGCAGTGCTAGGGACAGGGACAGTGGAAGGGAGACCCAGTACTTC. Its protein is CSARDRDSGRETQYF.

The chain has TRBV6-1 and TRBJ1-1; D uncertain. V shed 9 bases and J shed 1 base, with 15 bases lying between them. The germline CDR1 and CDR2 sequences are MNHNS and SASEGT. The CDR3 extends over 14 amino acids. CDR3 amino acids: CASTPMAGNTEAFF. The CDR3 DNA sequence: TGTGCCAGTACCCCAATGGCGGGGAACACTGAAGCTTTCTTT.

This chain connects TRBV7-9 to TRBJ1-5, with a weak D call TRBD1 (5 bases). Germline-derived CDR1 and CDR2 are SEHNR and FQNEAQ (reference sequence). Trimming shortened V by 1 base and J by 0 bases, and 19 bases separated the two germline ends. The CDR3 is 19 amino acids. CDR3 residues: CASSLDGGTRTYSNQPQHF. The CDR3 region has the DNA TGTGCCAGCAGCTTAGACGGTGGGACCCGAACGTATAGCAATCAGCCCCAGCATTTT.

This sequence joins TRBV14 and TRBJ2-7, with D possibly TRBD2 on 6 matching bases. Germline CDR1 is SGHDN and CDR2 is FVKESK. The CDR3 contains 14 residues. Trimming took off 0 bases at V and 5 bases at J, with 11 bases between the two ends. The DNA for the CDR3 is TGTGCCAGCAGCCAAGATACTAGCCGCCACGAGCAGTACTTC. It encodes CASSQDTSRHEQYF.